Listed here are 8 T cell receptor beta chains from one sample, sequenced in a study of blood T cell repertoires in COVID-19. The data were produced by immunoSEQ multiplex PCR, yet TCRdb's version contains in-frame clones alone and is incomplete. The sample records 85,000 to 130,000 clones, approximately 92% being singletons. Material for sequencing was peripheral blood. These receptors all come from a man between 65 and 80 years old with acute or convalescent COVID-19.

A few counts support this clone. The CDR3 nucleotides are TGTGCCAGCAGCACCAGGGTTGGTGGCTACACCTTC. It yields the protein CASSTRVGGYTF. The gene calls are TRBV28 and TRBJ1-2, with D tentatively TRBD1 (5 bases). The ends were cut back, 6 bases at V and 7 bases at J, with 12 bases in the middle. CDR1 and CDR2 from the germline V gene are MDHEN and SYDVKM. The CDR3 spans 12 residues.

The chain carries TRBV27 and TRBJ1-2; tentative D call: TRBD1 (6 bases). V lost 6 bases and J lost 5, with 16 bases in between. This CDR3 is built from 14 residues. Germline loops: CDR1 MNHEY, CDR2 SMNVEV (reference sequence). CDR3 loop: CASSPSARGYGYTF. Here the CDR3 DNA reads TGTGCCAGCAGCCCGTCGGCCAGGGGTTATGGCTACACCTTC.

This sequence joins TRBV5-1 and TRBJ1-6; TRBD1 matches at 10 bases. The junction had 9 bases not matched to a gene; V was cut back by 4 bases and J by 14 bases. CDR1 is SGHRS, CDR2 YFSETQ, per germline. The CDR3 totals 14 residues. CDR3 sequence reads: CASSPGTGVMALHF. The CDR3 nucleotides read TGCGCCAGCAGCCCCGGGACAGGGGTCATGGCCCTCCACTTT.

This clone was seen only once. The chain links TRBV6-2 or TRBV6-3 to TRBJ2-3; D may be TRBD1 (6 bases). The CDR3 sequence is 13 residues long. Germline CDR1 reads MNHEY; CDR2 reads SVGEGT. The V end was cut by 4 bases, the J end by 7 bases, with 12 bases between. CDR3 sequence reads: CASSWGTLHTQYF. The CDR3, as DNA: TGTGCCAGCAGTTGGGGGACATTACATACGCAGTATTTT.

This clone was recorded a few times. V usage is TRBV19 and J usage is TRBJ1-1; 8 nucleotides line up with TRBD1. This CDR3 has 15 amino acids. Trimming cost V 8 bases and J 4 bases; bases outside gene matches: 12. Germline CDR1 reads LNHDA; CDR2 reads SQIVND (reference sequence). The CDR3 here is CASLWPGQGATEAFF. The CDR3 DNA is TGTGCCAGTCTTTGGCCTGGACAGGGAGCCACTGAAGCTTTCTTT.

V is TRBV5-4 and J is TRBJ2-5, with 10 bases identical to TRBD1. The germline CDR1 and CDR2 sequences are SGHNT and YYREEE (reference sequence). J was trimmed by 5 bases and V by 4 bases; bases with no gene match: 8. This CDR3 is built from 15 residues. The CDR3 DNA follows: TGTGCCAGCAGCACTAGACAGGGGGCGGGGGAGACCCAGTACTTC. Amino acid sequence: CASSTRQGAGETQYF.

A single count supports this clone. The rearrangement links TRBV9 to TRBJ2-3; possibly TRBD1 for D (5 bases). CDR1 and CDR2 (germline): SGDLS, YYNGEE. The CDR3 is 14 amino acids. The V gene lost 2 bases and the J gene lost 2 bases, with 9 bases spanning the gap. This CDR3 reads CASSVQGSTDTQYF. The CDR3 DNA reads TGTGCCAGCAGCGTCCAGGGTTCCACAGATACGCAGTATTTT.

This clone was counted only a few times. The chain employs TRBV18 and TRBJ1-1, with 8 bases lining up with TRBD1. The V and J ends lost 3 bases and 3 bases, in that order; junction bases with no gene match: 6. Germline CDR1 KGHSH, CDR2 LQKENI. This CDR3 comprises 15 residues. In DNA, the CDR3 is TGTGCCAGCTCACCGAGGCAGGGGGCGGACACTGAAGCTTTCTTT. Protein product: CASSPRQGADTEAFF.